A single sample is the source of the 30 T cell receptor beta chains below, sequenced in a study of blood T cell repertoires in COVID-19. Assay: immunoSEQ multiplex PCR; the TCRdb copy retains only in-frame clones and omits some. The data show roughly 100,000 clones, with roughly 71% seen just once and 9.8% held by the top ten. Sample: peripheral blood. These receptors were obtained from an elderly woman with acute or convalescent COVID-19.

The chain recombines TRBV27 with TRBJ2-4; possibly TRBD2 for D (6 bases). This CDR3 is 16 amino acids long. Trimming took off 8 bases at V and 0 bases at J, with 17 bases between the two ends. The germline V gene encodes CDR1 MNHEY and CDR2 SMNVEV (reference sequence). In DNA, the CDR3 is TGTGCCAGCCGGTCTAGCGCCGCCCTAGCCAAAAACATTCAGTACTTC. Translation gives CASRSSAALAKNIQYF.

This clone was seen a handful of times. V and J are TRBV20-1 and TRBJ2-7; D uncertain. The CDR3 is 12 amino acids. Per germline, CDR1 DFQATT and CDR2 SNEGSKA (reference sequence). Trimming took 3 bases from V and 1 from J, leaving 7 bases between them. The CDR3, as DNA: TGCAGTGCTAGTGGAGAATCCTACGAGCAGTACTTC. Its translation is CSASGESYEQYF.

This chain uses TRBV19 with TRBJ1-1; possible D gene TRBD1, 6 bases. The CDR3 totals 13 residues. The V end was cut by 3 bases, the J end by 3 bases, with 8 bases between. The germline gives CDR1 LNHDA, CDR2 SQIVND (reference sequence). The CDR3, as DNA: TGTGCCAGTAGTATCAGGGGAGACACTGAAGCTTTCTTT. The encoded protein is CASSIRGDTEAFF.

The chain has TRBV7-2 and TRBJ2-3; 11 positions match TRBD2. The CDR3 extends over 17 amino acids. Germline V gives CDR1 SGHTA, CDR2 FQGNSA. With 1 base clipped from V and 4 bases from J, the junction kept 7 bases outside the gene matches. CDR3 sequence (DNA): TGTGCCAGCAGCTTAGAGGCCGGGACTAGCGGTGCAGATACGCAGTATTTT. Protein: CASSLEAGTSGADTQYF.

The CDR3 nucleotides are TGTGCCTGCTTCCAGGGGATCGAGCAGTACTTC. Amino acids: CACFQGIEQYF. The rearrangement joins TRBV28 to TRBJ2-7; D is perhaps TRBD1 (6 bases). The germline V and J ends were trimmed by 11 bases and 6 bases, with 14 bases remaining between them. The germline CDR1 and CDR2 sequences are MDHEN and SYDVKM. CDR3 length: 11 residues.

V and J are TRBV7-6 and TRBJ1-5, with D hard to call. Germline CDR1 and CDR2: SGHVS and FNYEAQ. The CDR3 length is 8 residues. The CDR3 loop is CNGQPQHF. The CDR3, as DNA: TGTAACGGTCAGCCCCAGCATTTT.

This chain links TRBV18 with TRBJ1-6; a possible D gene is TRBD1 (5 bases). Germline V gene data show CDR1 as KGHSH and CDR2 as LQKENI. V lost 3 bases to trimming and J lost 4 bases, with 7 bases between them. The CDR3 extends over 14 amino acids. This CDR3 is CASSPGGYNSPLHF. The CDR3 nucleotides are TGTGCCAGCTCACCGGGGGGTTATAATTCACCCCTCCACTTT.

The rearrangement joins TRBV24-1 to TRBJ1-2; a possible D gene is TRBD1 (5 bases). Germline V gene data show CDR1 as KGHDR and CDR2 as SFDVKD. Between the trimmed V and J ends, which lost 3 bases and 8 bases, there was a span of 12 bases. This CDR3 has 13 residues. The CDR3 bases are TGTGCCACCAGTGATGGCAGGGCTGGAGGCTACACCTTC. Translation gives CATSDGRAGGYTF.

The V and J genes are TRBV7-2 and TRBJ1-2; D is unclear. Germline V CDR1 and CDR2: SGHTA, FQGNSA. The CDR3 loop spans 15 amino acids. Trimming removed 5 bases at V and 4 bases at J, with 17 bases between. Here the CDR3 reads CASSPGVVGGYGYTF. The CDR3 DNA sequence: TGTGCCAGCAGCCCTGGCGTTGTAGGAGGCTATGGCTACACCTTC.

The J gene is TRBJ2-7, the V gene TRBV5-1; D is perhaps TRBD1 (5 bases). V was pared by 4 bases and J by 3 bases, with 20 bases between. The germline V gene encodes CDR1 SGHRS and CDR2 YFSETQ. The CDR3 contains 16 residues. The CDR3 DNA reads as TGCGCCAGCAGCCGGACCCAGGGAAAACCGAACTACGAGCAGTACTTC. This translates into CASSRTQGKPNYEQYF.

The CDR3 nucleotides read TGTGCCAGCAGTCGAGGACTAGCAAGCGAGCAGTACTTC. Translated: CASSRGLASEQYF. The chain has TRBV7-8 and TRBJ2-7, with 8 nucleotides matching TRBD2. Trimming cost V 6 bases and J 6 bases; bases outside gene matches: 7. This CDR3 is 13 amino acids long. Germline CDR1 SGHVS, CDR2 FQNEAQ.

The chain links TRBV30 to TRBJ1-6; TRBD1 might be the D (5 bases). This CDR3 comprises 13 residues. V was cut by 4 bases and J by 13 bases, with 17 bases left in between. CDR1 is GTSNPN, CDR2 SVGIG, per germline (reference sequence). CDR3 residues: CAWTTGARSPLHF. The DNA of the CDR3 is TGTGCCTGGACAACTGGGGCCCGGTCCCCCCTCCACTTT.

This rearrangement joins TRBV4-2 to TRBJ1-1, with D possibly being TRBD1 (5 bases). The CDR3 length is 16 residues. The V and J ends lost 0 bases and 5 bases respectively, with 16 bases between them. Germline assignment: CDR1 LGHNA and CDR2 YNFKEQ. The DNA of the CDR3 is TGTGCCAGCAGCCAAGATGGGTCCGCAGGGCGAACTGAAGCTTTCTTT. Translation: CASSQDGSAGRTEAFF.

The chain couples TRBV28 to TRBJ1-5, with a possible D match to TRBD1 (6 bases). CDR3 length equals 15 residues. The V gene's germline CDR1 is MDHEN and CDR2 SYDVKM. Trimming took 8 bases from V and 0 from J, leaving 14 bases between them. CDR3 residues: CASWGGPYSNQPQHF. Here the CDR3 DNA reads TGTGCCAGCTGGGGGGGCCCCTATAGCAATCAGCCCCAGCATTTT.

This clone has more than one count but fewer than ten. V and J are TRBV25-1 and TRBJ2-7; 8 bases align to TRBD1. Germline loops: CDR1 MGHDK, CDR2 SYGVNS. This CDR3 has 13 amino acids. V was pared by 3 bases and J by 5 bases, with 3 bases of the junction left unmatched. CDR3 nucleotides: TGTGCCAGCAGTGAGACAGGGGCCAACGAGCAGTACTTC. Its translation: CASSETGANEQYF.

The chain combines TRBV2 with TRBJ2-1, with 11 nucleotides matching TRBD1. The CDR3 spans 14 residues. Germline V gene lookup returns CDR1 SNHLY and CDR2 FYNNEI. With V trimmed by 8 bases and J by 7 bases, 7 bases remained unmatched. For the CDR3, the DNA is TGTGCCAGCCCCCGGGACAGGGGGAGGAATGAGCAGTTCTTC. This translates into CASPRDRGRNEQFF.

The genes are TRBV5-1 and TRBJ1-4, with D maybe TRBD1 (5 bases). V was shortened by 0 bases and J by 5 bases, with 11 bases between the two germline ends. The germline gives CDR1 SGHRS, CDR2 YFSETQ. This CDR3 is built from 15 residues. This CDR3 reads CASSLGSGGNEKLFF. CDR3 nucleotides: TGCGCCAGCAGCTTGGGTTCGGGGGGGAATGAAAAACTGTTTTTT.

The chain recombines TRBV20-1 with TRBJ2-7; 7 positions agree with TRBD2. Germline CDR1 DFQATT, CDR2 SNEGSKA (reference sequence). This CDR3 contains 14 residues. V was clipped by 3 bases and J by 0 bases; unmatched bases: 5. As DNA, the CDR3 is TGCAGTGCTAGTTACGGGGGGAGCTCCTACGAGCAGTACTTC. This gives the protein CSASYGGSSYEQYF.

This clone was counted ten times or more. This chain uses TRBV6-2 or TRBV6-3 with TRBJ1-5; TRBD1 is a possible D gene (5 bases). V was trimmed by 5 bases and J by 1 base, leaving 15 bases between them. The CDR3 runs 16 residues. Per germline, CDR1 MNHEY and CDR2 SVGEGT. The CDR3 is CASSARQGSSNQPQHF. CDR3 bases: TGTGCCAGCAGTGCCAGGCAGGGATCGAGCAATCAGCCCCAGCATTTT.

The CDR3 sequence: CASSQLAASYEQYF. The DNA of the CDR3 is TGTGCCAGCAGTCAACTAGCGGCCTCCTACGAGCAGTACTTC. The chain joins TRBV7-8 to TRBJ2-7; 8 nucleotides line up with TRBD2. V trimming: 6 bases; J trimming: 0 bases; junction bases outside the gene matches: 4. The CDR3 is 14 amino acids. Germline CDR1 SGHVS, CDR2 FQNEAQ.

The chain employs TRBV27 and TRBJ2-7; a weak D match, TRBD2 (6 bases). The V and J ends lost 1 base and 4 bases respectively, with 11 bases between them. The germline CDR1 and CDR2 sequences are MNHEY and SMNVEV (reference sequence). The CDR3 runs 14 residues. CDR3 region: CASSLFSGGYEQYF. CDR3 in DNA: TGTGCCAGCAGTTTATTCAGTGGAGGGTACGAGCAGTACTTC.

V is TRBV12-5 and J is TRBJ1-2; 7 bases fit TRBD1. The V gene's germline CDR1 is LGHNT and CDR2 FRNRAP. J gave up 3 bases and V 7 bases, and 5 bases lay outside the gene matches. The CDR3 spans 13 residues. In DNA form, the CDR3 reads TGTGCTAGTGCCTCGGGGACAGACTATGGCTACACCTTC. This gives the protein CASASGTDYGYTF.

The chain joins TRBV6-6 to TRBJ1-1; a possible D gene is TRBD1 (5 bases). Germline V gives CDR1 MNHNY, CDR2 SVGAGI (reference sequence). Trimming shortened V by 4 bases and J by 5 bases, and 11 bases separated the two germline ends. CDR3 length equals 13 residues. The CDR3: CASSWGGGTEAFF. For the CDR3, the DNA is TGTGCCAGCAGTTGGGGCGGGGGTACTGAAGCTTTCTTT.

The rearrangement joins TRBV11-2 to TRBJ2-3; 10 bases agree with TRBD2. The V and J ends lost 5 bases and 14 bases, in that order; junction bases with no gene match: 13. This CDR3 spans 14 amino acids. Germline V gives CDR1 SGHAT, CDR2 FQNNGV. Here the CDR3 DNA reads TGTGCCAGCAGCGTCGAAGCGGGAGGGCGGTCCGGGTATTTT. Amino acids: CASSVEAGGRSGYF. The full variable domain, rest sourced from reference TRBV11-2 and TRBJ2-3, is EAGVAQSPRYKIIEKRQSVAFWCNPISGHATLYWYQQILGQGPKLLIQFQNNGVVDDSQLPKDRFSAERLKGVDSTLKIQPAKLEDSAVYLCASSVEAGGRSGYFGPGTRLTVL.

The genes are TRBV19 and TRBJ2-1; D remains unclear. The CDR3 covers 18 residues. Germline V gives CDR1 LNHDA, CDR2 SQIVND (reference sequence). V was pared by 6 bases and J by 0 bases, with 21 bases between. DNA for the CDR3: TGTGCCAGTAGCGTGACTCCCGGCATCATCAGCTCCTACAATGAGCAGTTCTTC. As protein: CASSVTPGIISSYNEQFF. Full variable domain (remainder filled in from reference TRBV19 and TRBJ2-1): DGGITQSPKYLFRKEGQNVTLSCEQNLNHDAMYWYRQDPGQGLRLIYYSQIVNDFQKGDIAEGYSVSREKKESFPLTVTSAQKNPTAFYLCASSVTPGIISSYNEQFFGPGTRLTVL.

The rearrangement links TRBV11-2 to TRBJ2-4, with 9 bases matching TRBD2. The CDR3 is made up of 16 amino acids. Germline CDR1 reads SGHAT; CDR2 reads FQNNGV. J lost 2 bases, V lost 6 bases, and 8 bases had no gene match. Here the CDR3 reads CASSLAGWGTKNIQYF. CDR3 nucleotide sequence: TGTGCCAGCAGTCTAGCGGGGTGGGGGACCAAAAACATTCAGTACTTC.

The V and J genes are TRBV5-6 and TRBJ2-3, with 8 nucleotides matching TRBD1. Germline CDR1 is SGHDT and CDR2 is YYEEEE. V dropped 4 bases and J dropped 6; count of bases not matched to a gene: 10. The CDR3 has 15 amino acids. DNA for the CDR3: TGTGCCAGCAGCCCCCGGCAGGGGGCATTTGATACGCAGTATTTT. Translation gives CASSPRQGAFDTQYF.

The chain joins TRBV19 to TRBJ1-6; 7 nucleotides agree with TRBD1. This CDR3 is built from 12 residues. After removal of 8 bases from V and 8 bases from J, the junction contained 3 bases not matched to a gene. Germline V lookup: CDR1 LNHDA, CDR2 SQIVND (reference sequence). CDR3 region: CASRQGDSPLHF. The CDR3 DNA sequence: TGTGCCAGTCGACAGGGTGATTCACCCCTCCACTTT.

This clone has a single count. This chain links TRBV27 with TRBJ2-1, with 11 bases identical to TRBD2. V was pared by 4 bases and J by 3 bases, with 2 bases of the junction left unmatched. The CDR3 length is 15 residues. The germline CDR1 and CDR2 sequences are MNHEY and SMNVEV (reference sequence). CDR3 sequence (DNA): TGTGCCAGCAGTTCGGGGACTAGCGGCTACAATGAGCAGTTCTTC. Amino acid sequence: CASSSGTSGYNEQFF.

This rearrangement joins TRBV7-2 to TRBJ2-7, with 7 bases identical to TRBD1. Germline CDR1 is SGHTA and CDR2 is FQGNSA. V lost 1 base to trimming and J lost 2 bases; unmatched junction nucleotides: 2. The CDR3 is 14 amino acids. In DNA, the CDR3 is TGTGCCAGCAGCTTAGGGCAGGGGGCCTACGAGCAGTACTTC. Amino acid sequence: CASSLGQGAYEQYF.